The entry below describes one TCR beta chain. Its target is not known. Libraries of TRB cDNA were made by 5' RACE and carried UMIs. Reanalyzing the 5' RACE reads, TCRdb keeps one entry per CDR3 protein, without DNA. Listed are about 120,000 distinct CDR3 sequences; less than 0.4% falls within the top ten. These data are taken from a study of CXCR3-negative and CXCR3-positive naive CD8 T cells. Study conclusions and caveats: The study inferred TCR strength from TRB CDR3 properties and found comparable surface CD5 between naive subsets. The study found CXCR3 expression partially decreased after cryopreservation and ran most assays on fresh PBMCs. Against CXCR3-negative naive cells, CXCR3-positive naive cells showed more hydrophobic TRB CDR3s. Each naive subset displayed comparably high diversity, whereas memory CD8+ cells displayed much lower diversity.

The CDR3 consists of 15 residues. CDR1 MNHNS and CDR2 SASEGT come from the germline V gene. Sorts performed in triplicate captured roughly 320,000 cells each from every CD8+ T cell subset. The chain has TRBV6-1 and TRBJ2-5. The specimen was naive CXCR3+ CD8+ T cells from blood. The subset: CD45RO-CCR7+CD27+CD95- naive CD8+ T cells expressing CXCR3 (TNR3+). This clonotype originated in a human donor in good health. Some clones in this sample may be carry-over from other donors' samples. CDR3: CASSADTKTQETQYF.